This entry lists 15 T cell receptor beta chains sequenced from one sample in a study of cytomegalovirus exposure and HLA in healthy donors. The study ran its PCR with 60 Vbeta and 13 Jbeta primers. Profiling relied on immunoSEQ multiplex PCR, and the TCRdb table lists in-frame clones only, not all of them. Among about 96,000 clones listed, approximately 74% were seen once. The sequenced material came from PBMCs. The receptor source for this set is a female donor in good health and CMV-seropositive.

Notes on this clone: An end of the junction differs from the germline gene, which may be a read error. The V and J genes are TRBV7-7 and TRBJ2-2; D ambiguous. The CDR3 has 13 amino acids. The germline V gene encodes CDR1 SSHAT and CDR2 FNYEAQ (reference sequence). CDR3 sequence (DNA): TGTGCTAGCAGCCCAGACACTACCGGGGAGCTGTTTTTT. It is translated as CASSPDTTGELFF.

This clone was seen just once. The chain employs TRBV19 and TRBJ2-7, with 7 nucleotides matching TRBD2. CDR3 size: 12 residues. V lost 6 bases, J lost 3 bases, and 2 bases stayed unmatched. The V gene's germline CDR1 is LNHDA and CDR2 SQIVND (reference sequence). CDR3: CASSSGGYEQYF. The CDR3 DNA sequence: TGTGCCAGTAGCTCGGGGGGCTACGAGCAGTACTTC.

This clone was seen more than once but under ten times. The gene calls are TRBV28 and TRBJ1-5, with TRBD1 matching 8 bases. The CDR3 loop spans 15 amino acids. The germline CDR1 and CDR2 sequences are MDHEN and SYDVKM. The trim removed 1 base at V and 4 bases at J, leaving 3 bases unmatched. The CDR3 DNA follows: TGTGCCAGCAGTTTATCGACAGGGGTTAATCAGCCCCAGCATTTT. Amino acids: CASSLSTGVNQPQHF.

The V and J genes are TRBV7-2 and TRBJ2-2; D perhaps matches TRBD1 (5 bases). Between the trimmed V and J ends, which lost 1 base and 2 bases, there was a span of 11 bases. Germline V gene sequence: CDR1 SGHTA, CDR2 FQGNSA. The CDR3 runs to 16 residues. CDR3 in amino acids: CASSLEGSPNTGELFF. The CDR3 DNA follows: TGTGCCAGCAGCTTAGAGGGGTCCCCTAACACCGGGGAGCTGTTTTTT.

The chain has TRBV7-8 and TRBJ2-7; TRBD2 agrees at 14 bases. Looked up from germline, CDR1 is SGHVS and CDR2 is FQNEAQ. There are 17 residues in the CDR3. V was clipped by 4 bases and J by 3 bases; unmatched bases: 8. The CDR3 DNA follows: TGTGCCAGCAGCTCGGGACTAGCGGGGGCCTGGATCTACGAGCAGTACTTC. Translating gives CASSSGLAGAWIYEQYF.

This clone has just one count. V usage is TRBV7-6 and J usage is TRBJ2-5; tentatively, D is TRBD2 (6 bases). Looked up from germline, CDR1 is SGHVS and CDR2 is FNYEAQ. V lost 4 bases, J lost 2 bases, and 14 bases lay in between. The CDR3 loop spans 15 amino acids. CDR3 protein: CASSSHRDLQETQYF. The CDR3 nucleotides read TGTGCCAGCAGCTCACATCGGGACTTGCAAGAGACCCAGTACTTC.

The V and J genes are TRBV7-9 and TRBJ1-5; tentatively, D is TRBD1 (5 bases). CDR3 length: 14 residues. The V end lost 0 bases, the J end lost 4 bases, and 7 bases lay between the germline ends. Germline CDR1 and CDR2: SEHNR and FQNEAQ (reference sequence). The CDR3 sequence is CASSLAGANQPQHF. The CDR3 nucleotides are TGTGCCAGCAGCTTAGCAGGGGCAAATCAGCCCCAGCATTTT.

The gene calls are TRBV30 and TRBJ2-3, with 7 positions matching TRBD2. Looked up from germline, CDR1 is GTSNPN and CDR2 is SVGIG (reference sequence). The CDR3 contains 14 residues. Germline trimming cut 2 bases from V and 3 bases from J; bases unmatched to any gene: 5. The CDR3 DNA is TGTGCCTGGAGTTCCGGACTAGGAACAGATACGCAGTATTTT. This sequence encodes CAWSSGLGTDTQYF.

The V and J genes are TRBV15 and TRBJ1-3, with TRBD1 as a possible D gene (5 bases). The CDR3 is 15 residues long. V was trimmed by 3 bases and J by 6 bases, leaving 15 bases between them. Germline CDR1 LNHNV, CDR2 YYDKDF (reference sequence). The CDR3 loop reads CATSRDTTPSNTIYF. CDR3 DNA: TGTGCCACCAGCAGGGACACCACTCCGTCAAACACCATATATTTT.

The CDR3 region is CASSLAYRRGGGEKLFF. The CDR3 bases are TGTGCCAGCAGCTTAGCGTATAGGAGAGGTGGAGGGGAAAAACTGTTTTTT. The chain is built from TRBV7-6 and TRBJ1-4; no clear D. Germline-derived CDR1 and CDR2 are SGHVS and FNYEAQ. V was trimmed by 0 bases and J by 8 bases, leaving 19 bases between them. The CDR3 totals 17 residues.

The chain is built from TRBV28 and TRBJ1-4; D is uncertain. V gave up 7 bases and J gave up 8 bases, with 20 bases separating them. The CDR3 covers 15 residues. CDR1 MDHEN and CDR2 SYDVKM come from the germline V gene. The CDR3 DNA reads TGTGCCAGCATCCCGAGTGCGGGATACGAGGAAAAACTGTTTTTT. Translating gives CASIPSAGYEEKLFF.

V is TRBV5-5 and J is TRBJ1-1; TRBD1 is a possible D gene (6 bases). Trimming left V 2 bases short and J 3 bases short, with 8 bases between. The CDR3 sequence is 13 residues long. CDR1 and CDR2 (germline): SGHKS, YYEKEE (reference sequence). CDR3 in DNA: TGTGCCAGCAGCTTAGGGGGGGACACTGAAGCTTTCTTT. Encoded protein: CASSLGGDTEAFF.

The J gene is TRBJ2-3, the V gene TRBV7-6; perhaps TRBD2 as D (6 bases). This CDR3 spans 15 amino acids. Trimming cost V 1 base and J 2 bases, with 10 bases left between them. Germline CDR1 SGHVS, CDR2 FNYEAQ. The CDR3 spells CASSLVAGTTDTQYF. The CDR3 DNA reads as TGTGCCAGCAGCTTAGTGGCGGGGACCACAGATACGCAGTATTTT.

V and J are TRBV30 and TRBJ2-1, with TRBD2 identical over 11 bases. Per the germline V gene, CDR1 is GTSNPN and CDR2 is SVGIG (reference sequence). V dropped 2 bases and J dropped 7; count of bases not matched to a gene: 7. This CDR3 contains 15 residues. The DNA of the CDR3 is TGTGCCTGGAGTCCTAGCGGGGGGCCGAGAAATGAGCAGTTCTTC. Translating it yields CAWSPSGGPRNEQFF. The variable domain in full, completed from reference TRBV30 and TRBJ2-1, reads SQTIHQWPATLVQPVGSPLSLECTVEGTSNPNLYWYRQAAGRGLQLLFYSVGIGQISSEVPQNLSASRPQDRQFILSSKKLLLSDSGFYLCAWSPSGGPRNEQFFGPGTRLTVL.

The V call is TRBV4-2, the J call TRBJ1-5; possibly TRBD1 for D (5 bases). This CDR3 region has 13 residues. V dropped 3 bases and J dropped 4 bases, with 7 bases sitting between them. CDR1 LGHNA and CDR2 YNFKEQ come from the germline V gene. In DNA, the CDR3 is TGTGCCAGCAGCCAGGGGCTGAATCAGCCCCAGCATTTT. Its translation is CASSQGLNQPQHF.